This paragraph covers one T cell receptor beta chain sequence. The target antigen is unknown. The record originates from a study of cytomegalovirus exposure and HLA in healthy donors. PCR was performed using 60 Vbeta and 13 Jbeta primers. Measured with immunoSEQ multiplex PCR; TCRdb has only the in-frame clones, and not every one. This sample has about 140,000 clones, with 70% to 85% found just once. Between the trimmed V and J ends, which lost 1 base and 0 bases, there was a span of 6 bases. Germline CDR1 KGHSH, CDR2 LQKENI. The CDR3 is 14 amino acids. Findings and limits, study-wide: An analysis was carried out later, and it reportedly showed fewer N-insertions in an Asian-associated ancestry cluster than the approximately 710-donor mean.

The sequencing sample was made of PBMCs. The gene calls are TRBV18 and TRBJ1-1; D is ambiguous. The receptor was derived from a man aged 30-40 years in good health and CMV-seropositive. The DNA for the CDR3 is TGTGCCAGCTCACCACAGGAGATGAACACTGAAGCTTTCTTT. It specifies CASSPQEMNTEAFF.